These 29 T cell receptor beta chains were sequenced from one sample in a study of Ad26.COV2.S vaccination and SARS-CoV-2 variants. Libraries were prepared by immunoSEQ multiplex PCR; TCRdb keeps only in-frame clonotypes and omits some of them. The sample comprises around 370,000 clones, about 92% of which are singletons, and 3% to 5% rests with the top ten. The sequencing used peripheral blood, collected after recovery from COVID-19. All receptors come from a human donor who had recovered from COVID-19.

This chain joins TRBV2 and TRBJ1-1; D ambiguous. There are 12 residues in the CDR3. Trimming shortened V by 11 bases and J by 7 bases, and 17 bases separated the two germline ends. The germline gives CDR1 SNHLY, CDR2 FYNNEI. The CDR3 loop reads CAHSADSREAFF. CDR3 DNA sequence: TGTGCCCACTCAGCCGATAGTCGTGAAGCTTTCTTT. The full variable domain, its missing parts supplied by reference TRBV2 and TRBJ1-1, is EPEVTQTPSHQVTQMGQEVILRCVPISNHLYFYWYRQILGQKVEFLVSFYNNEISEKSEIFDDQFSVERPDGSNFTLKIRSTKLEDSAMYFCAHSADSREAFFGQGTRLTVV.

The gene calls are TRBV27 and TRBJ1-6; 12 bases agree with TRBD1. Germline V gene data show CDR1 as MNHEY and CDR2 as SMNVEV (reference sequence). With 8 bases clipped from V and 10 bases from J, the junction kept 3 bases outside the gene matches. This CDR3 spans 13 amino acids. DNA of the CDR3: TGTGCCAGCGGGACAGGGGGCGACTCACCCCTCCACTTT. Amino acid sequence: CASGTGGDSPLHF.

J is TRBJ1-1 and V is TRBV19; no definite D call. V was trimmed by 4 bases and J by 8 bases, leaving 14 bases between them. CDR1 is LNHDA and CDR2 is SQIVND in the germline V gene (reference sequence). The CDR3 length is 13 residues. The CDR3 DNA follows: TGTGCCAGTAGTACTCTATTGCCCGGGGAAGCTTTCTTT. Its translation is CASSTLLPGEAFF.

The CDR3 protein is CASSTTHPGSGEPQETQYF. In DNA, the CDR3 is TGTGCCAGCAGCACCACCCACCCAGGCAGCGGTGAGCCACAAGAGACCCAGTACTTC. The V call is TRBV6-2 or TRBV6-3, the J call TRBJ2-5; perhaps TRBD2 as D (5 bases). The germline gives CDR1 MNHEY, CDR2 SVGEGT. Trimming pared 6 bases from V and 2 bases from J, leaving 28 bases between. The CDR3 has 19 amino acids.

CDR3 DNA sequence: TGTGCCAGCAGCGTAGTAGCGGGACTTTACACCGGGGAGCTGTTTTTT. Translation: CASSVVAGLYTGELFF. The chain is built from TRBV9 and TRBJ2-2, with 8 bases lining up with TRBD2. Looked up from germline, CDR1 is SGDLS and CDR2 is YYNGEE. Unmatched junction bases numbered 4, after V lost 0 bases and J lost 3 bases. The CDR3 loop spans 16 amino acids.

Only one count was recorded for this clone. CDR3 DNA: TGTGCCAGCAGCTCCCTCAGGGGAACGAGGAAAAAAAACACTGAAGCTTTCTTT. Translating gives CASSSLRGTRKKNTEAFF. The rearrangement joins TRBV5-4 to TRBJ1-1; the D gene is possibly TRBD1 (6 bases). Germline-derived CDR1 and CDR2 are SGHNT and YYREEE (reference sequence). This CDR3 has 18 residues. Trimming stripped 3 bases from V and 2 bases from J, with 23 bases between.

The chain couples TRBV18 to TRBJ1-2; TRBD1 matches at 8 bases. The V and J ends lost 3 bases and 8 bases, in that order; junction bases with no gene match: 5. The CDR3 has 13 amino acids. Germline CDR1 reads KGHSH; CDR2 reads LQKENI. CDR3 in amino acids: CASSPTGEGGYTF. CDR3 in DNA: TGTGCCAGCTCACCGACAGGGGAAGGCGGCTACACCTTC.

V and J are TRBV5-1 and TRBJ2-5; TRBD2 might be the D (5 bases). Trimming took 2 bases from V and 2 from J, leaving 13 bases between them. This CDR3 has 15 amino acids. The germline gives CDR1 SGHRS, CDR2 YFSETQ. The CDR3 sequence is CASSFLSSGQETQYF. In DNA, the CDR3 is TGCGCCAGCAGCTTTTTGTCCAGCGGACAAGAGACCCAGTACTTC.

The V call is TRBV6-5, the J call TRBJ2-3, with D tentatively TRBD1 (5 bases). This CDR3 region has 15 residues. CDR1 and CDR2 from the germline V gene are MNHEY and SVGAGI. V was cut by 5 bases and J by 0 bases, with 12 bases left in between. The CDR3 nucleotides are TGTGCCAGCAGTCCGGACACGTCTAGCACAGATACGCAGTATTTT. It yields the protein CASSPDTSSTDTQYF.

J is TRBJ2-7 and V is TRBV9, with 8 nucleotides matching TRBD2. The V and J ends lost 4 bases and 7 bases, in that order; junction bases with no gene match: 13. The germline gives CDR1 SGDLS, CDR2 YYNGEE. This CDR3 has 15 residues. The DNA for the CDR3 is TGTGCCAGCAGCCCCGGGGGGGCGCTGGGAGGGGAGCAGTACTTC. This codes for CASSPGGALGGEQYF.

The genes are TRBV5-4 and TRBJ2-7; no clear D gene. The ends were cut back, 0 bases at V and 1 base at J, with 2 bases in the middle. Germline CDR1 is SGHNT and CDR2 is YYREEE (reference sequence). This CDR3 comprises 12 residues. The CDR3, as DNA: TGTGCCAGCAGCTTGGCTTCCTACGAGCAGTACTTC. Amino acids: CASSLASYEQYF.

This chain uses TRBV9 with TRBJ1-4; a possible D gene is TRBD1 (6 bases). V was clipped by 0 bases and J by 0 bases, with 9 bases between them. This CDR3 contains 16 residues. Germline CDR1 reads SGDLS; CDR2 reads YYNGEE. The CDR3 loop is CASSVEGDATNEKLFF. CDR3 in DNA: TGTGCCAGCAGCGTAGAGGGGGATGCAACTAATGAAAAACTGTTTTTT.

The V call is TRBV6-2 or TRBV6-3, the J call TRBJ1-2; unclear D gene. The CDR3 has 18 residues. V lost 5 bases, J lost 0 bases, and 22 bases lay in between. CDR1 is MNHEY and CDR2 is SVGEGT in the germline V gene. Here the CDR3 DNA reads TGTGCCAGCAGTGTAACCCTCATAAAACAGTCTACTAACTATGGCTACACCTTC. The encoded protein is CASSVTLIKQSTNYGYTF.

This sequence joins TRBV7-9 and TRBJ1-1, with 7 bases lining up with TRBD1. With V trimmed by 1 base and J by 11 bases, 7 bases remained unmatched. There are 13 residues in the CDR3. Germline CDR1 reads SEHNR; CDR2 reads FQNEAQ (reference sequence). CDR3 nucleotide sequence: TGTGCCAGCAGCTTAGAACAGGGGAGGATTGCTTTCTTT. Protein sequence: CASSLEQGRIAFF.

The genes are TRBV25-1 and TRBJ2-5; 9 bases align to TRBD2. CDR3 length: 17 amino acids. Germline V gives CDR1 MGHDK, CDR2 SYGVNS. The V segment lost 1 base and the J segment 2 bases; nucleotides outside the gene matches: 8. The CDR3 coding sequence is TGTGCCAGCAGTGAATTGACCGGGACTAGCCGACAAGAGACCCAGTACTTC. The encoded protein is CASSELTGTSRQETQYF.

The chain carries TRBV11-2 and TRBJ2-7, with 9 bases that match TRBD2. CDR3 length: 16 residues. J gave up 4 bases and V 3 bases, and 10 bases lay outside the gene matches. From germline, CDR1 is SGHAT and CDR2 FQNNGV. DNA for the CDR3: TGTGCCAGCAGCTTCCCCCTGTCTAGCGGGACTTACGAGCAGTACTTC. Protein product: CASSFPLSSGTYEQYF.

V is TRBV10-3 and J is TRBJ2-1, with 15 bases that match TRBD2. This CDR3 has 14 residues. Germline CDR1 and CDR2: ENHRY and SYGVKD. V gave up 10 bases and J gave up 8 bases; unmatched junction bases: 6. The DNA of the CDR3 is TGTGCCACCCGGACTAGCGGGGGGGCAGATGAGCAGTTCTTC. Residues: CATRTSGGADEQFF.

This chain uses TRBV12-5 with TRBJ2-3, with D maybe TRBD1 (6 bases). The CDR3 length is 23 residues. The V gene lost 3 bases and the J gene lost 4 bases, with 38 bases spanning the gap. Looked up from germline, CDR1 is LGHNT and CDR2 is FRNRAP. CDR3 DNA sequence: TGTGCTAGTGGTTTTGTTGATCGGCCCATAGTCCAAAGGGGGTCAGGGGCGGCAGATACGCAGTATTTT. Its protein product is CASGFVDRPIVQRGSGAADTQYF. The full variable domain, completed using reference TRBV12-5 and TRBJ2-3, is DARVTQTPRHKVTEMGQEVTMRCQPILGHNTVFWYRQTMMQGLELLAYFRNRAPLDDSGMPKDRFSAEMPDATLATLKIQPSEPRDSAVYFCASGFVDRPIVQRGSGAADTQYFGPGTRLTVL.

The genes are TRBV6-6 and TRBJ2-3; 11 positions agree with TRBD2. The V segment lost 5 bases and the J segment 2 bases; nucleotides outside the gene matches: 9. The CDR3 length is 17 residues. Germline V gene lookup returns CDR1 MNHNY and CDR2 SVGAGI (reference sequence). CDR3 residues: CASSPLLAGAYTDTQYF. CDR3 nucleotides: TGTGCCAGCAGTCCCTTACTAGCGGGGGCGTACACAGATACGCAGTATTTT.

The gene calls are TRBV12-5 and TRBJ1-1; the match to TRBD1 covers 7 bases. This CDR3 is built from 14 residues. The V gene's germline CDR1 is LGHNT and CDR2 FRNRAP. Germline trimming cut 5 bases from V and 0 bases from J; bases unmatched to any gene: 3. The CDR3 here is CASGTTGVNTEAFF. CDR3 DNA: TGTGCTAGTGGTACAACAGGGGTGAACACTGAAGCTTTCTTT.

This chain uses TRBV6-4 with TRBJ2-2; D ambiguous. Per the germline V gene, CDR1 is MRHNA and CDR2 is SNTAGT. The CDR3 covers 14 residues. Trimming took off 4 bases at V and 6 bases at J, with 12 bases between the two ends. This CDR3 is CASSGLGQPGELFF. The DNA of the CDR3 is TGTGCCAGCAGTGGGTTAGGCCAGCCCGGGGAGCTGTTTTTT.

This rearrangement joins TRBV6-1 to TRBJ2-7, with 7 bases identical to TRBD1. The CDR3 has 15 residues. V was pared by 0 bases and J by 0 bases, with 2 bases of the junction left unmatched. Germline lookup yields CDR1 MNHNS and CDR2 SASEGT. DNA of the CDR3: TGTGCCAGCAGTGAAGCCGGGACAGTCTCCTACGAGCAGTACTTC. Encoded protein: CASSEAGTVSYEQYF.

The chain recombines TRBV6-5 with TRBJ1-2, with D hard to call. CDR1 is MNHEY, CDR2 SVGAGI, per germline. Trimming left V 6 bases short and J 6 bases short, with 11 bases between. The CDR3 consists of 12 residues. The CDR3 protein is CASSISPDGYTF. Here the CDR3 DNA reads TGTGCCAGCAGCATATCCCCCGATGGCTACACCTTC.

Concerning this clone: Other DNA sequences in this specimen translate into the identical CDR3. The chain links TRBV7-9 to TRBJ1-2, with D unclear. Looked up from germline, CDR1 is SEHNR and CDR2 is FQNEAQ (reference sequence). Trimming shortened V by 3 bases and J by 4 bases, and 6 bases separated the two germline ends. The CDR3 consists of 12 residues. The CDR3 region has the DNA TGTGCCAGCAGCTTTGACTCCTATGGCTACACCTTC. Amino acids: CASSFDSYGYTF. The full variable domain, with the rest looked up from reference TRBV7-9 and TRBJ1-2, is DTGVSQNPRHKITKRGQNVTFRCDPISEHNRLYWYRQTLGQGPEFLTYFQNEAQLEKSRLLSDRFSAERPKGSFSTLEIQRTEQGDSAMYLCASSFDSYGYTFGSGTRLTVV.

This clone was recorded only once. This sequence joins TRBV18 and TRBJ2-3; D gene unclear. The V and J ends lost 6 bases and 5 bases respectively, with 9 bases between them. Germline CDR1 KGHSH, CDR2 LQKENI. The CDR3 spans 12 residues. CDR3 DNA sequence: TGTGCCAGCTCCCAGGATGAAGATACGCAGTATTTT. Encoded protein: CASSQDEDTQYF.

The rearrangement uses TRBV21-1 and TRBJ1-2. TRBV21-1 is tagged as a pseudogene. The CDR3 has 15 residues. CDR3 sequence (DNA): TGTGCCAGCAGCAAACCGGGACGGCCTAACTATGGCTACACCTTC. It translates to CASSKPGRPNYGYTF.

This chain connects TRBV11-3 to TRBJ1-1; no reliable D call. This CDR3 comprises 15 residues. The germline V gene encodes CDR1 SGHNT and CDR2 YENEEA. Trimming stripped 6 bases from V and 0 bases from J, with 14 bases between. CDR3 residues: CASSPIRRLNTEAFF. The CDR3, as DNA: TGTGCCAGCAGTCCCATTAGGAGATTGAACACTGAAGCTTTCTTT.

The V gene is TRBV27, the J gene TRBJ2-2; D ambiguous. CDR1 MNHEY and CDR2 SMNVEV come from the germline V gene (reference sequence). Trimming pared 5 bases from V and 4 bases from J, leaving 11 bases between. This CDR3 comprises 14 residues. CDR3 residues: CASSPQITTGELFF. CDR3 bases: TGTGCCAGCAGTCCCCAAATAACCACCGGGGAGCTGTTTTTT.

The rearrangement joins TRBV5-4 to TRBJ1-4; D is uncertain. The length of the CDR3 is 14 residues. V gave up 4 bases and J gave up 0 bases, with 7 bases separating them. CDR1 and CDR2 (germline): SGHNT, YYREEE (reference sequence). CDR3 residues: CASSQDATNEKLFF. CDR3 bases: TGTGCCAGCAGCCAAGACGCAACTAATGAAAAACTGTTTTTT.